These 24 T cell receptor beta chains were all obtained from the same sample, sequenced in a study of response to subunit inactivated influenza vaccine. From the RT-PCR reads, TCRdb called clonotypes with MiXCR, one entry per CDR3 protein. The profile covers a few hundred thousand distinct CDR3 sequences, with 21% appearing a single time and 9.5% to 13% taken by the ten largest. This specimen consisted of PBMCs from blood, obtained 21 months after vaccination. These receptors originate from a man aged 50 to 69 who received an inactivated influenza vaccine.

The rearrangement links TRBV19 to TRBJ2-2; D ambiguous. Trimming shortened V by 3 bases and J by 6 bases, and 5 bases separated the two germline ends. The length of the CDR3 is 12 residues. In germline, CDR1 is LNHDA, CDR2 SQIVND (reference sequence). In nucleotides, the CDR3 is TGTGCCAGTAGTATTGGTTCCGGGGAGCTGTTTTTT. Amino acid sequence: CASSIGSGELFF.

The chain recombines TRBV6-1 with TRBJ1-1; a possible D gene is TRBD1 (5 bases). Trimming left V 7 bases short and J 1 base short, with 10 bases between. Per the germline V gene, CDR1 is MNHNS and CDR2 is SASEGT. The CDR3 has 13 amino acids. The CDR3 bases are TGTGCCAGCAAGCAACAGGCGAACACTGAAGCTTTCTTT. Translation: CASKQQANTEAFF.

This clonotype turned up a few times. The rearrangement uses TRBV19 and TRBJ1-1; a possible D gene is TRBD1 (5 bases). This CDR3 has 16 amino acids. Trimming cost V 6 bases and J 2 bases, with 19 bases left between them. From germline, CDR1 is LNHDA and CDR2 SQIVND (reference sequence). The CDR3 is CASRPRGSSGNTEAFF. CDR3 nucleotide sequence: TGTGCCAGTAGGCCACGGGGCTCGTCGGGAAACACTGAAGCTTTCTTT.

The chain combines TRBV28 with TRBJ1-2; D is unclear. CDR1 is MDHEN and CDR2 is SYDVKM in the germline V gene. Trimming took 4 bases from V and 8 from J, leaving 8 bases between them. This CDR3 has 11 amino acids. Here the CDR3 DNA reads TGTGCCAGCAGTTCCCAGGACGGCTACACCTTC. It is translated as CASSSQDGYTF.

This chain links TRBV12-5 with TRBJ2-5; D might be TRBD1 (5 bases). V was clipped by 1 base and J by 4 bases, with 7 bases between them. The CDR3 consists of 13 residues. Germline CDR1 is LGHNT and CDR2 is FRNRAP. CDR3 in DNA: TGTGCTAGTGGTTTGGACAGGCCAGAGACCCAGTACTTC. Protein product: CASGLDRPETQYF.

The CDR3 protein is CASTSLIQRNTGELFF. DNA of the CDR3: TGTGCCAGCACCTCCCTTATCCAGCGGAACACCGGGGAGCTGTTTTTT. This chain joins TRBV6-1 and TRBJ2-2; D uncertain. The CDR3 totals 16 residues. Trimming stripped 7 bases from V and 1 base from J, with 16 bases between. CDR1 and CDR2 from the germline V gene are MNHNS and SASEGT.

This rearrangement joins TRBV29-1 to TRBJ2-7; 8 bases map to TRBD1. Germline V gives CDR1 SQVTM, CDR2 ANQGSEA. The length of the CDR3 is 14 residues. V lost 3 bases and J lost 4; bases outside the gene matches: 8. The chain's CDR3 is CSVEDPDREYEQYF. DNA of the CDR3: TGCAGCGTTGAGGACCCGGACAGGGAATACGAGCAGTACTTC.

This clonotype was seen a handful of times. The gene calls are TRBV20-1 and TRBJ2-7; 11 bases line up with TRBD2. V lost 0 bases, J lost 2 bases, and 6 bases stayed unmatched. The CDR3 runs 16 residues. Germline assignment: CDR1 DFQATT and CDR2 SNEGSKA (reference sequence). The CDR3 DNA follows: TGCAGTGCTAGAGATTGGACTAGCGGGCTTGCCTACGAGCAGTACTTC. Protein: CSARDWTSGLAYEQYF.

J is TRBJ2-7 and V is TRBV30; 13 bases fit TRBD2. V lost 2 bases and J lost 3; bases outside the gene matches: 7. This CDR3 region has 16 residues. In germline, CDR1 is GTSNPN, CDR2 SVGIG (reference sequence). The CDR3 sequence: CAWSRGTSGTVYEQYF. In nucleotides, the CDR3 is TGTGCCTGGAGTCGTGGGACTAGCGGGACAGTCTACGAGCAGTACTTC.

The rearrangement uses TRBV4-3 and TRBJ2-1, with TRBD2 matching over 9 bases. The germline gives CDR1 LGHNA, CDR2 YSLEER. The CDR3 is 17 residues long. The V segment lost 0 bases and the J segment 3 bases; nucleotides outside the gene matches: 6. This CDR3 reads CASSQDKAGGIYNEQFF. In nucleotides, the CDR3 is TGCGCCAGCAGCCAAGATAAGGCGGGAGGGATCTACAATGAGCAGTTCTTC.

This clonotype was observed a handful of times. This chain connects TRBV27 to TRBJ2-5; D gene uncertain. Germline V CDR1 and CDR2: MNHEY, SMNVEV (reference sequence). The CDR3 has 14 amino acids. V lost 8 bases and J lost 2, with 15 bases in between. CDR3 in amino acids: CASSTKDGQETQYF. CDR3 bases: TGTGCCAGCTCGACGAAGGACGGGCAAGAGACCCAGTACTTC.

This chain joins TRBV3-1 and TRBJ1-2; TRBD1 aligns across 8 bases. This CDR3 region has 20 residues. Looked up from germline, CDR1 is LGHDT and CDR2 is YNNKEL (reference sequence). The trim removed 1 base at V and 4 bases at J, leaving 20 bases unmatched. CDR3 bases: TGTGCCAGCAGCCAAGGGTGGGTCGGGACAGGCCTCCAACATAGCTATGGCTACACCTTC. It yields the protein CASSQGWVGTGLQHSYGYTF.

The chain employs TRBV5-1 and TRBJ2-4; D not certain. The germline V and J ends were trimmed by 3 bases and 3 bases, with 10 bases remaining between them. Germline V CDR1 and CDR2: SGHRS, YFSETQ. The CDR3 contains 14 residues. The CDR3: CASSSVGFKNIQYF. The CDR3 nucleotides are TGCGCCAGCAGCTCGGTCGGATTCAAAAACATTCAGTACTTC. Together with reference TRBV5-1 and TRBJ2-4, the CDR3 gives the full variable domain: KAGVTQTPRYLIKTRGQQVTLSCSPISGHRSVSWYQQTPGQGLQFLFEYFSETQRNKGNFPGRFSGRQFSNSRSEMNVSTLELGDSALYLCASSSVGFKNIQYFGAGTRLSVL.

V usage is TRBV5-1 and J usage is TRBJ1-2; no clear D gene. Germline V lookup: CDR1 SGHRS, CDR2 YFSETQ. Trimming removed 0 bases from V and 8 bases from J, with 17 bases in between. This CDR3 comprises 15 residues. CDR3 loop: CASSLGLAALEGYTF. The CDR3 DNA is TGCGCCAGCAGCTTGGGTTTGGCGGCTTTGGAAGGCTACACCTTC.

The chain employs TRBV5-1 and TRBJ1-5; maybe TRBD1 (6 bases). Trimming cost V 0 bases and J 1 base, with 11 bases left between them. CDR3 length: 16 amino acids. Per germline, CDR1 SGHRS and CDR2 YFSETQ. The CDR3 sequence: CASSLVGGASNQPQHF. CDR3 nucleotides: TGCGCCAGCAGCTTGGTCGGGGGCGCGAGCAATCAGCCCCAGCATTTT.

The CDR3, as DNA: TGTGCCAGCAGTTACTCCCCGCTGAGGGGCCCCGAAGCTTTCTTT. This gives the protein CASSYSPLRGPEAFF. The chain joins TRBV6-2 or TRBV6-3 to TRBJ1-1; tentatively, D is TRBD1 (5 bases). Germline V gives CDR1 MNHEY, CDR2 SVGEGT. V was clipped by 0 bases and J by 8 bases, with 16 bases between them. The CDR3 is 15 residues long.

This clonotype has just a few counts. The chain joins TRBV20-1 to TRBJ2-5; 8 bases fit TRBD2. V lost 6 bases, J lost 1 base, and 4 bases stayed unmatched. CDR3 size: 13 residues. CDR1 and CDR2 from the germline V gene are DFQATT and SNEGSKA (reference sequence). CDR3 residues: CSATGGPQETQYF. Here the CDR3 DNA reads TGCAGTGCAACGGGGGGGCCCCAAGAGACCCAGTACTTC.

The sample holds many counts of this clonotype. The chain has TRBV6-5 and TRBJ1-2; D remains unclear. In germline, CDR1 is MNHEY, CDR2 SVGAGI. The CDR3 consists of 15 residues. V gave up 0 bases and J gave up 2 bases, with 10 bases separating them. The CDR3 DNA reads as TGTGCCAGCAGTTACTCGATATTATCAAACTATGGCTACACCTTC. Its translation: CASSYSILSNYGYTF.

This clonotype was detected only a few times. V and J are TRBV12-3 or TRBV12-4 and TRBJ1-6; 9 positions agree with TRBD1. Trimming at V came to 4 bases and at J to 11 bases, leaving 9 bases not matched to a gene. This CDR3 is built from 15 residues. CDR3 sequence reads: CASSSGTGRRAPLHF. Written as DNA, the CDR3 is TGTGCCAGCAGTTCCGGGACAGGGCGCCGAGCACCCCTCCACTTT.

The chain joins TRBV9 to TRBJ2-3, with TRBD2 matching over 11 bases. Germline assignment: CDR1 SGDLS and CDR2 YYNGEE. Trimming at V came to 3 bases and at J to 4 bases, leaving 7 bases not matched to a gene. The CDR3 runs to 16 residues. The CDR3 DNA is TGTGCCAGCAGCGCAACACTAGCGGGGGCCGCAGATACGCAGTATTTT. Translating gives CASSATLAGAADTQYF.

This clonotype was seen a few times. The rearrangement joins TRBV9 to TRBJ1-3; D not resolved. Trimming removed 3 bases from V and 7 bases from J, with 14 bases in between. Looked up from germline, CDR1 is SGDLS and CDR2 is YYNGEE. This CDR3 has 14 amino acids. This CDR3 is CASSGLRSRNTIYF. In DNA form, the CDR3 reads TGTGCCAGCAGCGGGCTTAGGAGTAGGAACACCATATATTTT.

The rearrangement links TRBV5-1 to TRBJ2-3; unclear D gene. The V end lost 0 bases, the J end lost 6 bases, and 11 bases lay between the germline ends. The germline V gene encodes CDR1 SGHRS and CDR2 YFSETQ. CDR3 length equals 14 residues. The CDR3 DNA reads as TGCGCCAGCAGCTTGGGATCCCCCCTGGATACGCAGTATTTT. This codes for CASSLGSPLDTQYF.

The rearrangement joins TRBV20-1 to TRBJ1-5, with D possibly TRBD1 on 6 matching bases. V lost 6 bases to trimming and J lost 5 bases, with 20 bases between them. The CDR3 is 15 amino acids. Germline CDR1 is DFQATT and CDR2 is SNEGSKA (reference sequence). The CDR3 DNA reads as TGCAGTGCCCTAAGGACAGAGCCTTTGGATCAGCCCCAGCATTTT. Translated: CSALRTEPLDQPQHF.

The chain links TRBV29-1 to TRBJ2-1; 11 positions agree with TRBD2. The V and J ends lost 7 bases and 6 bases, in that order; junction bases with no gene match: 2. The CDR3 is 12 residues long. Germline assignment: CDR1 SQVTM and CDR2 ANQGSEA. This CDR3 reads CSETSGTNEQFF. Here the CDR3 DNA reads TGCAGCGAGACTAGCGGGACCAATGAGCAGTTCTTC.